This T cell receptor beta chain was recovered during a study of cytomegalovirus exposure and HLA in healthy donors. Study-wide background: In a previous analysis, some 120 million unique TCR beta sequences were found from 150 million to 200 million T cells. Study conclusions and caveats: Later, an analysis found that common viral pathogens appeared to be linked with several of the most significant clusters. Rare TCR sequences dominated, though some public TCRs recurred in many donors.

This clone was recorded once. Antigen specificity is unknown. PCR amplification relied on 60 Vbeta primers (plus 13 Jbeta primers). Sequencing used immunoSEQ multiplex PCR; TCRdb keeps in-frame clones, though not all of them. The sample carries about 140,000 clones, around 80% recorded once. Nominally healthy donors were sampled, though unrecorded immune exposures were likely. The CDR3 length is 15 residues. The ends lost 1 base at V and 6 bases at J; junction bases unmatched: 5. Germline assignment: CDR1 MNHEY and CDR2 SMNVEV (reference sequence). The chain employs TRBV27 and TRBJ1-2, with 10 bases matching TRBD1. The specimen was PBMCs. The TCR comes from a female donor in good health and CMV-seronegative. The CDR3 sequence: CASSLWGQGSDGYTF. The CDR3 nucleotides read TGTGCCAGCAGTTTATGGGGACAGGGGTCAGATGGCTACACCTTC.